This TCR beta chain was sequenced during a study of shared clonotypes between healthy human individuals. Study overall: The composition of the donors was a couple of women and a few men aged 18 to 49. A donor's plate count was three for CD4 naive and three for CD4 memory; CD8 naive had two and CD8 memory one.

Libraries were prepared by immunoSEQ multiplex PCR; TCRdb keeps only in-frame clonotypes and omits some of them. Found here are roughly 2.5 million clones, 85% to 95% of them singletons; the top ten hold roughly 0.13%. This clone was detected once. Its antigen is not identified. Study-wide points: Naive subsets generally exceeded memory subsets in estimated richness.

Trimming cost V 7 bases and J 1 base, with 14 bases left between them. This CDR3 region has 15 residues. Germline V CDR1 and CDR2: SGHRS, YFSETQ. The clonotype comes from a man aged 18 to 30 in good health. Source material: naive CD4+ T cells sorted from blood. Subset specified: CD45RA+ positively selected. This chain connects TRBV5-1 to TRBJ2-2, with D unclear. The CDR3 region has the DNA TGCGCCAGCCATCCCCAGAGCGAGAACACCGGGGAGCTGTTTTTT. It is translated as CASHPQSENTGELFF.